The 7 T cell receptor beta chains in this list originate from one sample, sequenced in a study of T-cell reconstitution after alpha-beta-depleted transplantation in children. Unique molecular identifiers tagged the TCRbeta library. MiXCR, run by TCRdb on the PCR reads, gives a single entry per CDR3 protein. Among 450,000 to 550,000 distinct CDR3 sequences listed, 9.5% to 12% were seen once. Material: PBMCs, mostly from graft donor cells, obtained 180 days after TCRalphabeta/CD19-depleted stem cell transplant. The receptor source for this set is a female patient between 2 and 10 years old who had a stem cell transplant for aplastic anemia, so the T cells may come from the graft donor.

This chain joins TRBV27 and TRBJ2-2, with TRBD1 matching 7 bases. The germline gives CDR1 MNHEY, CDR2 SMNVEV (reference sequence). This CDR3 is 16 amino acids long. The V gene end was trimmed by 6 bases and the J gene end by 6 bases; junction bases not matched to a gene: 13. The CDR3 DNA is TGTGCCAGCAGCCTCCCCCCGGGGACAGCCTCCGGGGAGCTGTTTTTT. It is translated as CASSLPPGTASGELFF.

The table lists this clonotype with a few counts. J is TRBJ1-5 and V is TRBV24-1; D is unresolved. The germline V gene has CDR1 KGHDR and CDR2 SFDVKD. The germline V and J ends were trimmed by 4 bases and 0 bases, with 3 bases remaining between them. This CDR3 has 13 residues. Here the CDR3 DNA reads TGTGCCACCAGTGACCATAGCAATCAGCCCCAGCATTTT. It specifies CATSDHSNQPQHF.

The chain carries TRBV12-3 or TRBV12-4 and TRBJ2-2; no firm D call. Trimming took off 2 bases at V and 3 bases at J, with 13 bases between the two ends. The CDR3 sequence is 16 residues long. The CDR3 region has the DNA TGTGCCAGCAGTTTATATTGGGTGACGGACACCGGGGAGCTGTTTTTT. Its translation is CASSLYWVTDTGELFF.

The rearrangement joins TRBV4-2 to TRBJ1-4; a weak D match, TRBD1 (5 bases). The CDR3 covers 15 residues. V dropped 0 bases and J dropped 8 bases, with 13 bases sitting between them. The germline CDR1 and CDR2 sequences are LGHNA and YNFKEQ. The DNA for the CDR3 is TGTGCCAGCAGCCAAGAAGGCAGGGTGGACGAAAAACTGTTTTTT. Its protein product is CASSQEGRVDEKLFF.

This clonotype was recorded many times. This sequence joins TRBV29-1 and TRBJ2-3, with TRBD2 identical over 11 bases. The trim removed 3 bases at V and 0 bases at J, leaving 2 bases unmatched. Germline lookup yields CDR1 SQVTM and CDR2 ANQGSEA. The CDR3 covers 15 residues. CDR3 in DNA: TGCAGCGTTGAGGGACTAGCGGAAAGCACAGATACGCAGTATTTT. This encodes CSVEGLAESTDTQYF.

The chain links TRBV20-1 to TRBJ2-1; tentative D call: TRBD2 (6 bases). The CDR3 runs to 18 residues. V lost 2 bases and J lost 0, with 20 bases in between. The germline V gene encodes CDR1 DFQATT and CDR2 SNEGSKA (reference sequence). CDR3 in amino acids: CSARYVGGIGSSYNEQFF. In DNA, the CDR3 is TGCAGTGCTAGATACGTCGGGGGTATCGGGAGCTCCTACAATGAGCAGTTCTTC.

This sequence joins TRBV4-3 and TRBJ2-1; 9 nucleotides agree with TRBD2. The germline V gene has CDR1 LGHNA and CDR2 YSLEER. There are 17 residues in the CDR3. V was pared by 2 bases and J by 0 bases, with 5 bases of the junction left unmatched. This CDR3 reads CASSQPSGKGSYNEQFF. The CDR3 nucleotides are TGCGCCAGCAGCCAACCTAGCGGGAAGGGCTCCTACAATGAGCAGTTCTTC.